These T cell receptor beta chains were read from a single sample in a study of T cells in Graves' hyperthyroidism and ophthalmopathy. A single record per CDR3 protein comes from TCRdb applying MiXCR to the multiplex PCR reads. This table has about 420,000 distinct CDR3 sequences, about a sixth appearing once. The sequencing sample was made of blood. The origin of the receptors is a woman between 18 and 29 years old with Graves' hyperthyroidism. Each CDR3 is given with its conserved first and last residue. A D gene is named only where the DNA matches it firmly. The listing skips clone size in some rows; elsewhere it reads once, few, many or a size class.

CDR3: CASSQGSSETQYF
DNA: TGTGCCAGCAGCCAGGGCTCTTCTGAGACCCAGTACTTC
size: many
J: TRBJ2-5
D: NA
V: TRBV27

CDR3: CASSQEAGGATDTQYF
DNA: TGTGCCAGCAGCCAAGAAGCGGGGGGGGCCACAGATACGCAGTATTTT
size: NA
J: TRBJ2-3
D: TRBD2
V: TRBV4-2

CDR3: CSVANSGGENEQYF
DNA: TGCAGCGTCGCTAATTCGGGGGGCGAGAACGAGCAGTACTTC
size: few
J: TRBJ2-7
D: NA
V: TRBV29-1

CDR3: CASSPDRAMNTEAFF
DNA: TGTGCCAGCAGCCCAGACAGGGCCATGAACACTGAAGCTTTCTTT
size: many
J: TRBJ1-1
D: TRBD1
V: TRBV7-9

CDR3: CASSPRLAGGLGSYEQYF
DNA: TGTGCCAGCAGCCCGCGACTAGCGGGGGGCCTCGGATCCTACGAGCAGTACTTC
size: many
J: TRBJ2-7
D: TRBD2
V: TRBV11-2

CDR3: CASSEQVGNYGYTF
DNA: TGTGCCAGCAGTGAACAAGTAGGGAACTATGGCTACACCTTC
size: NA
J: TRBJ1-2
D: NA
V: TRBV6-1

CDR3: CASSYGQSHSGNTIYF
DNA: TGTGCCAGCAGTTATGGGCAGTCTCACTCTGGAAACACCATATATTTT
size: NA
J: TRBJ1-3
D: NA
V: TRBV6-5

CDR3: CASSSRNSYNEQFF
DNA: TGTGCCAGCAGCTCAAGGAACTCCTACAATGAGCAGTTCTTC
size: many
J: TRBJ2-1
D: NA
V: TRBV7-9

CDR3: CASSLGTGGTYEQYF
DNA: TGTGCCAGCAGCTTAGGGACAGGGGGAACCTACGAGCAGTACTTC
size: many
J: TRBJ2-7
D: TRBD1
V: TRBV7-9

CDR3: CASSSPPGVNEKLFF
DNA: TGTGCCAGCAGTTCTCCGCCCGGGGTTAATGAAAAACTGTTTTTT
size: few
J: TRBJ1-4
D: NA
V: TRBV6-5

CDR3: CASSLWDGVNEQYF
DNA: TGTGCCAGCAGTTTATGGGATGGGGTAAACGAGCAGTACTTC
size: few
J: TRBJ2-7
D: NA
V: TRBV27

CDR3: CASSAALSGANVLTF
DNA: TGTGCCAGCAGTGCGGCGCTCTCTGGGGCCAACGTCCTGACTTTC
size: few
J: TRBJ2-6
D: NA
V: TRBV6-1

CDR3: CASSLAPLSGAEQYF
DNA: TGTGCCAGCAGCTTAGCCCCCCTCTCAGGGGCCGAGCAGTACTTC
size: many
J: TRBJ2-7
D: NA
V: TRBV7-3

CDR3: CSVDPTGKQFF
DNA: TGCAGCGTGGACCCTACAGGAAAGCAGTTCTTC
size: NA
J: TRBJ2-1
D: NA
V: TRBV29-1

CDR3: CASSELAGAWTGELFF
DNA: TGTGCCAGCAGTGAACTAGCGGGGGCGTGGACCGGGGAGCTGTTTTTT
size: many
J: TRBJ2-2
D: TRBD2
V: TRBV2

CDR3: CACGPTPLNEQFF
DNA: TGTGCCTGCGGGCCTACCCCCCTCAATGAGCAGTTCTTC
size: many
J: TRBJ2-1
D: NA
V: TRBV7-2

CDR3: CASSSLAGTRQQYF
DNA: TGTGCCAGCAGCTCCCTAGCGGGGACCCGCCAGCAGTACTTC
size: NA
J: TRBJ2-7
D: TRBD2
V: TRBV4-2

CDR3: CASSRGVRVYTEAFF
DNA: TGTGCCAGCAGTCGGGGGGTTAGGGTGTACACTGAAGCTTTCTTT
size: many
J: TRBJ1-1
D: NA
V: TRBV6-1

CDR3: CASSFKGSLVAFF
DNA: TGTGCCAGCAGTTTCAAGGGGAGCTTGGTAGCTTTCTTT
size: many
J: TRBJ1-1
D: NA
V: TRBV12-3/TRBV12-4

CDR3: CASGREGQLQETQYF
DNA: TGTGCTAGTGGTCGGGAGGGACAGCTCCAAGAGACCCAGTACTTC
size: NA
J: TRBJ2-5
D: NA
V: TRBV12-5

CDR3: CASSPGQGRRSYEQYF
DNA: TGTGCCAGCAGTCCAGGACAGGGACGGAGGTCCTACGAGCAGTACTTC
size: many
J: TRBJ2-7
D: TRBD1
V: TRBV12-3/TRBV12-4

CDR3: CASSIRAGELFF
DNA: TGTGCCAGCAGCATCAGGGCCGGGGAGCTGTTTTTT
size: few
J: TRBJ2-2
D: NA
V: TRBV27

CDR3: CASSFTDTSTDTQYF
DNA: TGCGCCAGCAGCTTCACAGACACTAGCACAGATACGCAGTATTTT
size: many
J: TRBJ2-3
D: NA
V: TRBV4-3